These 6 T cell receptor beta chains share one sample of origin, sequenced in a study of control samples from healthy donors and cancer patients. Clones were sequenced by immunoSEQ multiplex PCR, and TCRdb holds only the in-frame ones, with some missing. The sample carries 61,000 or so clones, 90% recorded once. Material for sequencing was PBMCs. Source of these receptors: a man aged 55-75 years with colorectal cancer.

The genes are TRBV6-2 or TRBV6-3 and TRBJ2-7, with TRBD1 as a possible D gene (6 bases). CDR1 is MNHEY, CDR2 SVGEGT, per germline. The CDR3 consists of 14 residues. V gave up 6 bases and J gave up 4 bases, with 16 bases separating them. CDR3 sequence (DNA): TGTGCCAGCAGCCACGGGGACACCCGATACGAGCAGTACTTC. Amino acid sequence: CASSHGDTRYEQYF.

The rearrangement joins TRBV28 to TRBJ2-1; D tentatively fits TRBD1 or TRBD2 (6 bases each). This CDR3 contains 14 residues. CDR1 is MDHEN and CDR2 is SYDVKM in the germline V gene. V dropped 3 bases and J dropped 4 bases, with 10 bases sitting between them. This chain's CDR3 is CASSFTGTYNEQFF. CDR3 in DNA: TGTGCCAGCAGTTTCACAGGGACTTACAATGAGCAGTTCTTC.

As DNA, the CDR3 is TGCGCCAGCAGCCCCATCGACAGGCCCCAGAAAGCTTTCTTT. Translating gives CASSPIDRPQKAFF. The genes are TRBV4-1 and TRBJ1-1, with D maybe TRBD1 (6 bases). The CDR3 extends over 14 amino acids. Per germline, CDR1 MGHRA and CDR2 YSYEKL. Trimming took off 4 bases at V and 9 bases at J, with 18 bases between the two ends.

The chain is built from TRBV11-3 and TRBJ2-1; 9 nucleotides match TRBD2. The V and J ends lost 5 bases and 3 bases, in that order; junction bases with no gene match: 14. The CDR3 runs to 18 residues. The germline CDR1 and CDR2 sequences are SGHNT and YENEEA. The CDR3 loop reads CASSARPPGSGGYNEQFF. The CDR3 DNA reads TGTGCCAGCAGCGCCCGCCCCCCCGGTAGCGGGGGCTACAATGAGCAGTTCTTC. Full variable domain (missing parts from reference TRBV11-3 and TRBJ2-1): EAGVVQSPRYKIIEKKQPVAFWCNPISGHNTLYWYLQNLGQGPELLIRYENEEAVDDSQLPKDRFSAERLKGVDSTLKIQPAELGDSAVYLCASSARPPGSGGYNEQFFGPGTRLTVL.

The CDR3 nucleotides read TGTGCCAGCAGCCGGTGGGCATGGGGCTCTGGGGCCAACGTCCTGACTTTC. Its protein product is CASSRWAWGSGANVLTF. The V and J genes are TRBV5-6 and TRBJ2-6; no clear D gene. V lost 4 bases and J 0 bases, leaving 14 bases between the germline ends. This CDR3 spans 17 amino acids. The germline gives CDR1 SGHDT, CDR2 YYEEEE. Supplemented by reference TRBV5-6 and TRBJ2-6, the full variable domain reads DAGVTQSPTHLIKTRGQQVTLRCSPKSGHDTVSWYQQALGQGPQFIFQYYEEEERQRGNFPDRFSGHQFPNYSSELNVNALLLGDSALYLCASSRWAWGSGANVLTFGAGSRLTVL.

In regard to this clone: Compared with germline, one end of the junction differs, possibly owing to a read error. The chain is built from TRBV5-4 and TRBJ2-6, with a tentative D call TRBD1 (6 bases). Germline V gives CDR1 SGHNT, CDR2 YYREEE (reference sequence). The CDR3 is 12 amino acids. CDR3 loop: CASSFVYRDPSF. CDR3 nucleotides: TGTGCCAGCAGCTTTGTGTACAGGGATCCCTCCTTC.